These 3 T cell receptor beta chains were sequenced from one sample in a study of blood T cell repertoires in COVID-19. TCRdb's table, derived via immunoSEQ multiplex PCR, lists solely in-frame clones and lacks some. The sample contains 150,000 or so clones, 80% to 90% of which appear only once. Sequenced sample: PBMCs or T cells enriched from blood (not recorded which). These TCRs come from a woman aged 45-65 years who had recovered from COVID-19.

This chain joins TRBV29-1 and TRBJ2-3; 7 bases match TRBD1. CDR1 and CDR2 (germline): SQVTM, ANQGSEA. The J segment lost 1 base and the V segment lost 6 bases, leaving 13 bases of the junction unmatched. CDR3 length: 16 amino acids. The CDR3 protein is CSVEGTDVVRTDTQYF. The CDR3 DNA is TGCAGCGTCGAGGGGACAGATGTCGTTCGCACAGATACGCAGTATTTT.

The chain has TRBV7-9 and TRBJ1-1, with a possible D match to TRBD1 (5 bases). Between the trimmed V and J ends, which lost 3 bases and 1 base, there was a span of 21 bases. The CDR3 sequence is 18 residues long. The germline V gene encodes CDR1 SEHNR and CDR2 FQNEAQ (reference sequence). CDR3 in amino acids: CASSFVLTQGRTNTEAFF. The DNA for the CDR3 is TGTGCCAGCAGCTTCGTTCTTACTCAGGGCAGAACGAACACTGAAGCTTTCTTT.

V gene TRBV5-1 combines with J gene TRBJ2-2; TRBD1 matches at 12 bases. This CDR3 is 14 amino acids long. The V gene's germline CDR1 is SGHRS and CDR2 YFSETQ. Trimming at V came to 3 bases and at J to 12 bases, leaving 6 bases not matched to a gene. The CDR3, as DNA: TGCGCCAGCAGCTCTACGGGACAGGGGGCTCAGCTGTTTTTT. Protein sequence: CASSSTGQGAQLFF.